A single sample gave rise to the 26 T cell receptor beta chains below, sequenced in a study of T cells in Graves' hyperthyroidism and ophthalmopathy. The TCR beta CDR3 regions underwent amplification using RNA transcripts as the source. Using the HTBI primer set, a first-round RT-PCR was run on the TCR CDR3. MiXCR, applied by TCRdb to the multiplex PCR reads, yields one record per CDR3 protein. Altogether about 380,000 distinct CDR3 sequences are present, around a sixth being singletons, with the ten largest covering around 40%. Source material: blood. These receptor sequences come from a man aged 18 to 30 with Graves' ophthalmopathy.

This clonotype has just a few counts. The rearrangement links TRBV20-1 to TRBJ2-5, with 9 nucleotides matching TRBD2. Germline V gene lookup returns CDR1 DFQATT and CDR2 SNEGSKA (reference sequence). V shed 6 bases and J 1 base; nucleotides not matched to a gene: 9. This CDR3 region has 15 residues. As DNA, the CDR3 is TGCAGTGCCCCTATGCGGGGGGGCCCCCAAGAGACCCAGTACTTC. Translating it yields CSAPMRGGPQETQYF.

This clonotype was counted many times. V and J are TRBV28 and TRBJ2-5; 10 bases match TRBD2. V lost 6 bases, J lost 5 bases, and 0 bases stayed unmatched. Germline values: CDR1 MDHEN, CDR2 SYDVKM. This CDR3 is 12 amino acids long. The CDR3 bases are TGTGCCAGCAGACTAGCGGGGGAGACCCAGTACTTC. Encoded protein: CASRLAGETQYF.

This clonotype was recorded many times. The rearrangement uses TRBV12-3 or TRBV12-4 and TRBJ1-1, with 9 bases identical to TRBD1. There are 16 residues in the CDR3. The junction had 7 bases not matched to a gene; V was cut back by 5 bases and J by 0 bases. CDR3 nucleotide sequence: TGTGCCAGCAGTGGGGCCGGGACAGGGATGAACACTGAAGCTTTCTTT. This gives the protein CASSGAGTGMNTEAFF.

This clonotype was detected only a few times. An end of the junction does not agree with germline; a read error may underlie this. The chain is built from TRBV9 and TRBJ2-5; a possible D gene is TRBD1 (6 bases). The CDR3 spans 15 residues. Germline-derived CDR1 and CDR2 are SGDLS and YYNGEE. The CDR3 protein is CASSRNGRGEETQYF. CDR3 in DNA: TGTGCCAGCAGCCGAAATGGCAGGGGAGAAGAGACTCAGTACTTC.

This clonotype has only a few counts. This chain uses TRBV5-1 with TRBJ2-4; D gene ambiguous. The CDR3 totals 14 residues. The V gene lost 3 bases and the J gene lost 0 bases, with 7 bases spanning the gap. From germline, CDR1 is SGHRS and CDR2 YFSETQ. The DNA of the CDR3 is TGCGCCAGCAGCTCCGAAGCAGCCAAAAACATTCAGTACTTC. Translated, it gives CASSSEAAKNIQYF.

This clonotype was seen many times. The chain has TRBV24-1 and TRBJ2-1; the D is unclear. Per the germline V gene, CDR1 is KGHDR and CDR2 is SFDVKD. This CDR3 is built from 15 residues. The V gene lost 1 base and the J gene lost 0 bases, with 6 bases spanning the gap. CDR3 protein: CATSDFRSSYNEQFF. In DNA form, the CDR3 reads TGTGCCACCAGTGATTTTCGGTCCTCCTACAATGAGCAGTTCTTC.

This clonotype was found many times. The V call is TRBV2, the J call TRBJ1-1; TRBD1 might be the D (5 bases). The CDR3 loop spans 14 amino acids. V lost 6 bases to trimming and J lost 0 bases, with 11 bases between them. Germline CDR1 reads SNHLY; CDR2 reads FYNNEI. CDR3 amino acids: CASRYTGLNTEAFF. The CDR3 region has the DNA TGTGCCAGCAGATACACAGGTTTGAACACTGAAGCTTTCTTT. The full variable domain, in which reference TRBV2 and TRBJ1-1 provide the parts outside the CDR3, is EPEVTQTPSHQVTQMGQEVILRCVPISNHLYFYWYRQILGQKVEFLVSFYNNEISEKSEIFDDQFSVERPDGSNFTLKIRSTKLEDSAMYFCASRYTGLNTEAFFGQGTRLTVV.

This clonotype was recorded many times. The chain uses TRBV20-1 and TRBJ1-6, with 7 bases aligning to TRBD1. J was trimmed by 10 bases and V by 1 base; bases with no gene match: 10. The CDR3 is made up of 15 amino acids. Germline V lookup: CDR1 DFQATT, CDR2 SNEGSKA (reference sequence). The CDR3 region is CSARVDTGEGSPLHF. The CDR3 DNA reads TGCAGTGCTAGAGTGGACACAGGGGAGGGATCACCCCTCCACTTT.

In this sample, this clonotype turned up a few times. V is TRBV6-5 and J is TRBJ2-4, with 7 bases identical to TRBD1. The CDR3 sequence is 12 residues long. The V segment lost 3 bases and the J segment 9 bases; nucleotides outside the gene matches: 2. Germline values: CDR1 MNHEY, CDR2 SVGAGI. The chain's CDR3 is CASSYSGGIQYF. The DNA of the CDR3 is TGTGCCAGCAGTTATTCAGGGGGCATTCAGTACTTC.

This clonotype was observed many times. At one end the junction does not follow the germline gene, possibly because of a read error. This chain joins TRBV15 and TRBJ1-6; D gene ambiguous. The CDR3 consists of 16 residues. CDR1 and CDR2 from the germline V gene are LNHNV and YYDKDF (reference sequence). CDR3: CATSREDYLPNLPLHF. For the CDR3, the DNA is TGTGCCACCAGCAGAGAAGATTACCTCCCTAATTTACCCCTCCACTTT. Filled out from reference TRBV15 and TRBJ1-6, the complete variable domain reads DAMVIQNPRYQVTQFGKPVTLSCSQTLNHNVMYWYQQKSSQAPKLLFHYYDKDFNNEADTPDNFQSRRPNTSFCFLDIRSPGLGDTAMYLCATSREDYLPNLPLHFGNGTRLTVT.

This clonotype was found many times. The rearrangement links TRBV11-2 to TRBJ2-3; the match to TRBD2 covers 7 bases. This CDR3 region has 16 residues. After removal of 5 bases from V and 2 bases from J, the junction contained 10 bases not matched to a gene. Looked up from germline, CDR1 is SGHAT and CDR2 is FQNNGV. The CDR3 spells CASSLNGLGFTDTQYF. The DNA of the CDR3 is TGTGCCAGCAGCCTCAACGGACTAGGTTTCACAGATACGCAGTATTTT.

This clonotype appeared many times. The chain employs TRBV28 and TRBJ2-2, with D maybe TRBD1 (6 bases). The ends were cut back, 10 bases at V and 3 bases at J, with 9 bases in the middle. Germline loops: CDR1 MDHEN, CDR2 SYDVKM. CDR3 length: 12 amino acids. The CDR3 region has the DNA TGTGCCACGGACAGAGACACCGGGGAGCTGTTTTTT. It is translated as CATDRDTGELFF.

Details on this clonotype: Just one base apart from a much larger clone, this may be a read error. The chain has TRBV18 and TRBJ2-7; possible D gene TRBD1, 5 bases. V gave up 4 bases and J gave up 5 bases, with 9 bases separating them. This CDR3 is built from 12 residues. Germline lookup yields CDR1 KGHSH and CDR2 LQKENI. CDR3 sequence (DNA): TGTGCCAGCTCACGACAGTGCCACGAGCAGTACTTC. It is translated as CASSRQCHEQYF. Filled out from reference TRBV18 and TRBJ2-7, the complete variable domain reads NAGVMQNPRHLVRRRGQEARLRCSPMKGHSHVYWYRQLPEEGLKFMVYLQKENIIDESGMPKERFSAEFPKEGPSILRIQQVVRGDSAAYFCASSRQCHEQYFGPGTRLTVT.

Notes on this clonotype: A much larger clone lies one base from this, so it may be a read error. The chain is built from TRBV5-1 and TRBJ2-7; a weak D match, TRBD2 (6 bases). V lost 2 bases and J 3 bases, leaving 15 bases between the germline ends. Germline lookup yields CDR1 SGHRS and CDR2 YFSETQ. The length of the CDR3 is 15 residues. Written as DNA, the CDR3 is TGCGCCAGCAGCTTTGCTCCAGGGACTCACTACGAGCAGTACTTC. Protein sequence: CASSFAPGTHYEQYF.

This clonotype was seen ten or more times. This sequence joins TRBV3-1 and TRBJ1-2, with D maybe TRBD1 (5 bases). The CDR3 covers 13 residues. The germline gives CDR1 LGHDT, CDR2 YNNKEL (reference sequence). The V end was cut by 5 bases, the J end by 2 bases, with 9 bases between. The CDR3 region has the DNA TGTGCCAGCAGCATGCAGGGAAACTATGGCTACACCTTC. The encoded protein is CASSMQGNYGYTF. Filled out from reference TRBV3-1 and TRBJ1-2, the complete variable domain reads DTAVSQTPKYLVTQMGNDKSIKCEQNLGHDTMYWYKQDSKKFLKIMFSYNNKELIINETVPNRFSPKSPDKAHLNLHINSLELGDSAVYFCASSMQGNYGYTFGSGTRLTVV.

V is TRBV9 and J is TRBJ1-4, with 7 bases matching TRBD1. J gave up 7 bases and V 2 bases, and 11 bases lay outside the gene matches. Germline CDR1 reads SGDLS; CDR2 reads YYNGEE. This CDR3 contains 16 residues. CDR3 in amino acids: CASSVEGTARSEKLFF. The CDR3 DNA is TGTGCCAGCAGCGTTGAAGGGACAGCCAGGAGTGAAAAACTGTTTTTT.

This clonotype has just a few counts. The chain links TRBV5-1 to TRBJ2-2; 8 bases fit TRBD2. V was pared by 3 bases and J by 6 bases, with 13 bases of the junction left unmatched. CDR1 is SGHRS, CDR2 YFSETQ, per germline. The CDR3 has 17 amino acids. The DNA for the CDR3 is TGCGCCAGCAGCTCTCTCAGCGGGGGACCGCTTTCCGGGGAGCTGTTTTTT. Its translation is CASSSLSGGPLSGELFF.

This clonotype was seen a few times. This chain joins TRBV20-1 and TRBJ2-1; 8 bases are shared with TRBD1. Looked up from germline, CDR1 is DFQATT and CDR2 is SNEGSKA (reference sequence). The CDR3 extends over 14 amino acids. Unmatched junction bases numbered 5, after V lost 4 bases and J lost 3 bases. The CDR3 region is CSATGGSNYNEQFF. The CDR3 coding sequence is TGCAGTGCTACAGGGGGCTCAAACTACAATGAGCAGTTCTTC.

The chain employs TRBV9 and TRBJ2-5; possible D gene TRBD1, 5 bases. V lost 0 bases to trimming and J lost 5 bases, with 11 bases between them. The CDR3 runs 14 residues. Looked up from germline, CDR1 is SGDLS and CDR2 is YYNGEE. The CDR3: CASSVGRVKETQYF. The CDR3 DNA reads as TGTGCCAGCAGCGTAGGCAGGGTTAAGGAGACCCAGTACTTC.

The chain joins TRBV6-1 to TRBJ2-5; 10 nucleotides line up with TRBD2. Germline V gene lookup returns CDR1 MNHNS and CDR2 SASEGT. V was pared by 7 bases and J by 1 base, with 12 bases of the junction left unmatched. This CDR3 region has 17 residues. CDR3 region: CASKTQGSGGFQETQYF. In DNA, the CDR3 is TGTGCCAGCAAAACCCAGGGTAGCGGGGGGTTCCAAGAGACCCAGTACTTC.

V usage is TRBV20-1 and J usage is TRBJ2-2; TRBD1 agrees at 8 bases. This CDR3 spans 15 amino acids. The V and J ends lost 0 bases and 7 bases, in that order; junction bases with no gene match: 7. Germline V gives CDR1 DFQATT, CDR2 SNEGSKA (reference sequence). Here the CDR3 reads CSARDAGGSDGELFF. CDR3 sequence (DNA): TGCAGTGCTAGAGATGCAGGGGGCAGTGACGGGGAGCTGTTTTTT.

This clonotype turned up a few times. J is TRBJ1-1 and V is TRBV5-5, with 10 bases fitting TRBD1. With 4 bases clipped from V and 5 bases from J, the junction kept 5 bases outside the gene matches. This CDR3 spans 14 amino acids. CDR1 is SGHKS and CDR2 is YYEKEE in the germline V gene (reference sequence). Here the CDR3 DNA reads TGTGCCAGCAGCCGAGGACAGGGGGGAACTGAAGCTTTCTTT. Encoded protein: CASSRGQGGTEAFF.

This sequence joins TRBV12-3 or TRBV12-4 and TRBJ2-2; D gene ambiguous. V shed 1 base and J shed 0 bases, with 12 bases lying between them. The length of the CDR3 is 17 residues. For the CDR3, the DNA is TGTGCCAGCAGTTTAGAGAGTTTGCACCCGAACACCGGGGAGCTGTTTTTT. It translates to CASSLESLHPNTGELFF.

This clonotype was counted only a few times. The CDR3 reads CASSPGTPYYGYTF. The CDR3 nucleotides read TGTGCCAGCAGTCCCGGGACACCCTACTATGGCTACACCTTC. The chain carries TRBV27 and TRBJ1-2, with D possibly TRBD1 on 6 matching bases. V lost 5 bases to trimming and J lost 3 bases, with 13 bases between them. The CDR3 is 14 amino acids. Germline V gene data show CDR1 as MNHEY and CDR2 as SMNVEV (reference sequence).

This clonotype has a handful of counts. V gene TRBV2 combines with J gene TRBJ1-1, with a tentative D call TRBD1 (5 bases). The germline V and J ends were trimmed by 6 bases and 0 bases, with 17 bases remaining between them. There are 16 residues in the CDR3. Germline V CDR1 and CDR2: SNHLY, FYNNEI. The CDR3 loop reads CASSPPGRRLNTEAFF. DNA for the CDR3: TGTGCCAGCAGCCCCCCGGGACGCCGGTTGAACACTGAAGCTTTCTTT.

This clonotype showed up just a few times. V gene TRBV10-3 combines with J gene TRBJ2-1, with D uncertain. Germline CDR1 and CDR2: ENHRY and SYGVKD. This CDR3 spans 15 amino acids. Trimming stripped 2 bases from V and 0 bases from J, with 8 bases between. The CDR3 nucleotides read TGTGCCATCAGTGAGGAGGAGAGCTCCTACAATGAGCAGTTCTTC. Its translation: CAISEEESSYNEQFF.